One sample yielded the 31 T cell receptor beta chains listed below, sequenced in a study of chemoradiotherapy in HPV16-positive cancers. This table comes from immunoSEQ multiplex PCR, and its TCRdb copy is limited to in-frame clones, with some not included. The profile shows 8,000 to 9,000 clones, about 74% of them singletons. Sample acquisition took place from a patient who underwent chemoradiotherapy. The receptors derive from a human donor with HPV-associated anogenital cancer.

The J gene is TRBJ2-7, the V gene TRBV19; the D is unclear. CDR1 and CDR2 (germline): LNHDA, SQIVND (reference sequence). The CDR3 has 13 residues. V lost 3 bases and J lost 3, with 9 bases in between. Here the CDR3 reads CASSITTRYEQYF. CDR3 nucleotides: TGTGCCAGTAGTATTACGACTCGCTACGAGCAGTACTTC.

The chain employs TRBV2 and TRBJ2-1; D is unresolved. Germline V CDR1 and CDR2: SNHLY, FYNNEI. V was cut by 4 bases and J by 3 bases, with 10 bases left in between. This CDR3 has 14 residues. CDR3 sequence: CASSVEAYYNEQFF. CDR3 coding DNA: TGTGCCAGCAGTGTCGAGGCATACTACAATGAGCAGTTCTTC.

V gene TRBV30 combines with J gene TRBJ1-1; 9 nucleotides align to TRBD1. The germline V gene has CDR1 GTSNPN and CDR2 SVGIG (reference sequence). Trimming removed 3 bases from V and 14 bases from J; junction bases left unmatched: 10. The CDR3 sequence is 12 residues long. CDR3 in amino acids: CAWRPGQGRWFF. The CDR3 region has the DNA TGTGCCTGGAGACCGGGACAGGGTAGGTGGTTCTTT.

The chain uses TRBV28 and TRBJ1-3; the match to TRBD1 covers 7 bases. V lost 4 bases to trimming and J lost 1 base; unmatched junction nucleotides: 10. Germline lookup yields CDR1 MDHEN and CDR2 SYDVKM. The CDR3 runs 17 residues. The CDR3 DNA is TGTGCCAGCAGTTCCGGGGACAGCGCGAGATCTGGAAACACCATATATTTT. Translating it yields CASSSGDSARSGNTIYF.

The chain carries TRBV6-4 and TRBJ2-1; a possible D gene is TRBD2 (6 bases). V was clipped by 6 bases and J by 8 bases, with 20 bases between them. Germline CDR1 MRHNA, CDR2 SNTAGT. The CDR3 loop spans 15 amino acids. The CDR3 protein is CASSLYGTPAYEQFF. CDR3 DNA: TGTGCCAGCAGCTTATATGGGACTCCCGCCTATGAGCAGTTCTTC.

The chain carries TRBV15 and TRBJ2-7; no reliable D call. Trimming removed 0 bases from V and 1 base from J, with 7 bases in between. Per germline, CDR1 LNHNV and CDR2 YYDKDF (reference sequence). The CDR3 loop spans 14 amino acids. CDR3 region: CATSRDRGSYEQYF. Here the CDR3 DNA reads TGTGCCACCAGCAGAGATCGAGGTTCCTACGAGCAGTACTTC.

This clone occurred once. This CDR3 is CASSLNRDLPYGYTF. CDR3 bases: TGCGCCAGCAGCTTAAACAGGGATCTACCTTATGGCTACACCTTC. V usage is TRBV5-1 and J usage is TRBJ1-2; weak D call: TRBD1 (6 bases). V lost 2 bases and J 5 bases, leaving 16 bases between the germline ends. Germline CDR1 reads SGHRS; CDR2 reads YFSETQ. The CDR3 is made up of 15 amino acids.

On this clone: Other DNA sequences from this sample encode an identical CDR3 as well. This sequence joins TRBV6-1 and TRBJ1-1; no clear D. The germline V gene has CDR1 MNHNS and CDR2 SASEGT. V was clipped by 2 bases and J by 1 base, with 5 bases between them. The CDR3 loop spans 13 amino acids. The CDR3 loop is CASSERKNTEAFF. In DNA, the CDR3 is TGTGCCAGCAGTGAACGGAAGAACACTGAAGCTTTCTTT.

The rearrangement joins TRBV4-1 to TRBJ1-5; D ambiguous. The V end lost 0 bases, the J end lost 1 base, and 7 bases lay between the germline ends. The CDR3 is made up of 15 amino acids. CDR1 is MGHRA and CDR2 is YSYEKL in the germline V gene. The chain's CDR3 is CASSQDARSNQPQHF. In DNA, the CDR3 is TGCGCCAGCAGCCAAGATGCAAGGAGCAATCAGCCCCAGCATTTT.

The gene calls are TRBV19 and TRBJ2-3, with 7 bases matching TRBD1. The CDR3 spans 16 residues. J was trimmed by 0 bases and V by 3 bases; bases with no gene match: 6. The germline V gene has CDR1 LNHDA and CDR2 SQIVND (reference sequence). CDR3 loop: CASSMAGTASTDTQYF. The CDR3 nucleotides read TGTGCCAGTAGTATGGCCGGGACAGCTAGCACAGATACGCAGTATTTT.

The V and J genes are TRBV2 and TRBJ2-6; the D is unclear. The CDR3 contains 14 residues. V lost 3 bases and J lost 0, with 3 bases in between. The germline gives CDR1 SNHLY, CDR2 FYNNEI. CDR3 region: CASSDPSGANVLTF. Written as DNA, the CDR3 is TGTGCCAGCAGTGACCCCTCTGGGGCCAACGTCCTGACTTTC.

CDR3 protein: CASSPLSGRRGGTQYF. The CDR3 nucleotides read TGTGCCAGCAGCCCCCTCAGCGGGAGGAGGGGGGGGACCCAGTACTTC. This chain joins TRBV7-8 and TRBJ2-5, with 9 bases that match TRBD2. The V gene end was trimmed by 5 bases and the J gene end by 7 bases; junction bases not matched to a gene: 14. CDR3 size: 16 residues. The germline V gene has CDR1 SGHVS and CDR2 FQNEAQ.

The chain has TRBV5-4 and TRBJ1-1, with D unclear. Trimming removed 0 bases at V and 1 base at J, with 7 bases between. The CDR3 is 14 residues long. CDR1 SGHNT and CDR2 YYREEE come from the germline V gene (reference sequence). CDR3 region: CASSLAGRNTEAFF. CDR3 coding DNA: TGTGCCAGCAGCTTGGCGGGCAGGAACACTGAAGCTTTCTTT.

The chain couples TRBV19 to TRBJ2-3; 10 bases map to TRBD2. This CDR3 comprises 14 residues. With 7 bases clipped from V and 5 bases from J, the junction kept 6 bases outside the gene matches. The germline V gene has CDR1 LNHDA and CDR2 SQIVND (reference sequence). The CDR3 nucleotides are TGTGCCAGTACCCCAGCGGGAGGGGGAGATACGCAGTATTTT. This codes for CASTPAGGGDTQYF.

The chain's CDR3 is CASTTGGRQETQYF. The CDR3 region has the DNA TGTGCCAGCACGACAGGGGGCCGACAAGAGACCCAGTACTTC. The V call is TRBV28, the J call TRBJ2-5; 10 positions agree with TRBD1. The J segment lost 2 bases and the V segment lost 7 bases, leaving 4 bases of the junction unmatched. This CDR3 region has 14 residues. The V gene's germline CDR1 is MDHEN and CDR2 SYDVKM.

This clone was observed a few times. The genes are TRBV28 and TRBJ1-1; D unclear. Germline loops: CDR1 MDHEN, CDR2 SYDVKM. CDR3 length: 13 residues. With 5 bases removed from V and 4 bases from J, the gap between germline ends came to 11 bases. This chain's CDR3 is CASSIRRSTEAFF. The CDR3 bases are TGTGCCAGCAGTATTAGGAGGAGCACTGAAGCTTTCTTT.

V and J are TRBV15 and TRBJ1-4; TRBD1 matches 12 bases. V lost 5 bases to trimming and J lost 3 bases; unmatched junction nucleotides: 7. The germline gives CDR1 LNHNV, CDR2 YYDKDF (reference sequence). The CDR3 runs to 17 residues. CDR3 residues: CATSGGDRGLANEKLFF. CDR3 in DNA: TGTGCCACCAGCGGTGGGGACAGGGGGCTCGCTAATGAAAAACTGTTTTTT. The full variable domain, its missing parts supplied by reference TRBV15 and TRBJ1-4, is DAMVIQNPRYQVTQFGKPVTLSCSQTLNHNVMYWYQQKSSQAPKLLFHYYDKDFNNEADTPDNFQSRRPNTSFCFLDIRSPGLGDTAMYLCATSGGDRGLANEKLFFGSGTQLSVL.

The chain couples TRBV7-2 to TRBJ2-7; weak D call: TRBD1 (5 bases). Per the germline V gene, CDR1 is SGHTA and CDR2 is FQGNSA. This CDR3 comprises 11 residues. Trimming shortened V by 5 bases and J by 5 bases, and 7 bases separated the two germline ends. For the CDR3, the DNA is TGTGCCAGCAGCCGGACACACGAGCAGTACTTC. This sequence encodes CASSRTHEQYF. The full variable domain, in which reference TRBV7-2 and TRBJ2-7 provide the parts outside the CDR3, is GAGVSQSPSNKVTEKGKDVELRCDPISGHTALYWYRQSLGQGLEFLIYFQGNSAPDKSGLPSDRFSAERTGGSVSTLTIQRTQQEDSAVYLCASSRTHEQYFGPGTRLTVT.

This clone was observed a single time. This chain links TRBV5-1 with TRBJ2-3; D is possibly TRBD2 (5 bases). This CDR3 comprises 15 residues. The V gene's germline CDR1 is SGHRS and CDR2 YFSETQ. V gave up 0 bases and J gave up 5 bases, with 13 bases separating them. The CDR3, as DNA: TGCGCCAGCAGCTTGGAAACTAGGATCCGAGATACGCAGTATTTT. It specifies CASSLETRIRDTQYF. Combining the CDR3 with reference TRBV5-1 and TRBJ2-3 gives the whole variable domain KAGVTQTPRYLIKTRGQQVTLSCSPISGHRSVSWYQQTPGQGLQFLFEYFSETQRNKGNFPGRFSGRQFSNSRSEMNVSTLELGDSALYLCASSLETRIRDTQYFGPGTRLTVL.

The chain is built from TRBV4-1 and TRBJ2-2, with a tentative D call TRBD2 (6 bases). Deletions cut 6 bases from V and 5 bases from J, with 16 bases between. The CDR3 consists of 15 residues. From germline, CDR1 is MGHRA and CDR2 YSYEKL. The CDR3 DNA sequence: TGCGCCAGCAGTCGGACGGAAGGAGGGACCGGGGAGCTGTTTTTT. This encodes CASSRTEGGTGELFF.

The chain links TRBV27 to TRBJ2-1; TRBD1 agrees at 7 bases. The CDR3 loop spans 14 amino acids. Germline CDR1 MNHEY, CDR2 SMNVEV (reference sequence). Germline trimming cut 10 bases from V and 5 bases from J; bases unmatched to any gene: 11. CDR3 coding DNA: TGTGCCACAACCGCCGGGACAGATAACAATGAGCAGTTCTTC. Encoded protein: CATTAGTDNNEQFF.

The chain combines TRBV2 with TRBJ2-7; no clear D. Germline V gene data show CDR1 as SNHLY and CDR2 as FYNNEI. V dropped 7 bases and J dropped 2 bases, with 18 bases sitting between them. This CDR3 region has 15 residues. CDR3 protein: CASTPLGAKTYEQYF. The CDR3 nucleotides are TGTGCCAGCACCCCTCTGGGTGCAAAAACCTACGAGCAGTACTTC.

CDR3 sequence: CASSVADVNYEQYF. The CDR3 region has the DNA TGTGCCAGCAGCGTTGCGGACGTTAACTACGAGCAGTACTTC. The chain combines TRBV9 with TRBJ2-7, with D unclear. V lost 2 bases, J lost 3 bases, and 12 bases lay in between. The germline gives CDR1 SGDLS, CDR2 YYNGEE. CDR3 size: 14 residues.

V gene TRBV6-1 combines with J gene TRBJ2-3; the D gene is possibly TRBD2 (7 bases). Germline V gene lookup returns CDR1 MNHNS and CDR2 SASEGT. The CDR3 is made up of 14 amino acids. Trimming took 4 bases from V and 4 from J, leaving 12 bases between them. The CDR3 DNA follows: TGTGCCAGCAGTGCTCCGGGGGGCGCAGATACGCAGTATTTT. Translating gives CASSAPGGADTQYF.

J is TRBJ2-7 and V is TRBV4-3; TRBD1 matches 9 bases. Trimming removed 4 bases from V and 0 bases from J; junction bases left unmatched: 1. The CDR3 covers 14 residues. CDR1 and CDR2 (germline): LGHNA, YSLEER. The CDR3 loop reads CASSRTGDSYEQYF. CDR3 DNA sequence: TGCGCCAGCAGCCGGACAGGGGACTCCTACGAGCAGTACTTC.

The rearrangement uses TRBV30 and TRBJ1-1, with no clear D. The CDR3 spans 17 residues. Deletions cut 2 bases from V and 2 bases from J, with 21 bases between. Germline V gene sequence: CDR1 GTSNPN, CDR2 SVGIG (reference sequence). The CDR3 sequence is CAWSIMRVGPLNTEAFF. The CDR3 DNA is TGTGCCTGGAGTATAATGCGTGTAGGCCCACTCAACACTGAAGCTTTCTTT.

The J gene is TRBJ1-5, the V gene TRBV5-1; no definite D call. CDR1 is SGHRS, CDR2 YFSETQ, per germline. Trimming took off 4 bases at V and 6 bases at J, with 14 bases between the two ends. CDR3 length: 14 residues. CDR3 nucleotides: TGCGCCAGCAGCCCCCTCGGGGTCGGTCAGCCCCAGCATTTT. Encoded protein: CASSPLGVGQPQHF.

This clone has just one count. The chain employs TRBV5-5 and TRBJ2-4; D perhaps matches TRBD1 (6 bases). The CDR3 is 13 residues long. CDR1 and CDR2 (germline): SGHKS, YYEKEE (reference sequence). The V end was cut by 0 bases, the J end by 7 bases, with 8 bases between. Here the CDR3 reads CASSLARGNIQYF. CDR3 sequence (DNA): TGTGCCAGCAGCTTGGCAAGGGGGAACATTCAGTACTTC.

This chain joins TRBV2 and TRBJ2-5; 11 nucleotides line up with TRBD2. TRBJ2-7 matches the DNA end more closely, so the J call is doubtful. The CDR3 contains 15 residues. Germline assignment: CDR1 SNHLY and CDR2 FYNNEI. Here the CDR3 reads CASSEAGTSGAEQYF. The CDR3 nucleotides read TGTGCCAGCAGTGAAGCGGGGACTAGCGGAGCCGAGCAGTACTTC.

The CDR3: CASRKAGVRGYGYTF. The CDR3 DNA reads as TGTGCCAGTAGGAAAGCAGGGGTGAGGGGCTATGGCTACACCTTC. The chain carries TRBV19 and TRBJ1-2; TRBD1 might be the D (6 bases). Trimming shortened V by 6 bases and J by 4 bases, and 18 bases separated the two germline ends. The CDR3 contains 15 residues. Germline CDR1 LNHDA, CDR2 SQIVND (reference sequence).

The V gene is TRBV2, the J gene TRBJ1-1, with 7 bases aligning to TRBD1. The CDR3 has 14 residues. Looked up from germline, CDR1 is SNHLY and CDR2 is FYNNEI. V trimming: 4 bases; J trimming: 5 bases; junction bases outside the gene matches: 7. CDR3 coding DNA: TGTGCCAGCAGTGTGCGGGACAGCAGGACTGAAGCTTTCTTT. Translation gives CASSVRDSRTEAFF.